This T cell receptor beta chain was captured by sequencing in a study of T cell responses to AZD1222 COVID-19 vaccine. Broader study findings: White British people made up most donors, females outnumbered males, and clonal diversity was possibly underestimated. Mapped onto spike, vaccine-associated CD4 TCRs spanned it and were dominant at 160-218 and 743-854. Just a handful of AZD1222 recipients were seropositive at baseline. The study reported that nearly half of spike-specific TCRs target unmutated variant regions.

For this clone: Its antigen is still unknown.

Libraries were prepared by immunoSEQ multiplex PCR; TCRdb keeps only in-frame clonotypes and omits some of them. The sample has approximately 150,000 clones, roughly 88% seen once. V shed 4 bases and J 6 bases; nucleotides not matched to a gene: 9. Germline V gene lookup returns CDR1 SGDLS and CDR2 YYNGEE. The CDR3 covers 14 residues. Sequenced material: peripheral blood, taken 28 days after the second AZD1222 dose. The receptor was derived from an adult who received the AZD1222 COVID-19 vaccine. This rearrangement joins TRBV9 to TRBJ1-2; 7 positions agree with TRBD1. This chain's CDR3 is CASSTGRGQDGYTF. CDR3 sequence (DNA): TGTGCCAGCAGCACGGGGAGGGGGCAGGATGGCTACACCTTC. The complete variable domain, with remaining parts taken from reference TRBV9 and TRBJ1-2, reads DSGVTQTPKHLITATGQRVTLRCSPRSGDLSVYWYQQSLDQGLQFLIQYYNGEERAKGNILERFSAQQFPDLHSELNLSSLELGDSALYFCASSTGRGQDGYTFGSGTRLTVV.